This T cell receptor beta chain was obtained from a study of blood T cell repertoires in COVID-19. This table comes from immunoSEQ multiplex PCR, and its TCRdb copy is limited to in-frame clones, with some not included. This sample has under 250,000 clones, with 80% to 90% found just once. The length of the CDR3 is 10 residues. Germline-derived CDR1 and CDR2 are SEHNR and FQNEAQ (reference sequence). Trimming cost V 4 bases and J 7 bases, with 2 bases left between them. The chain is built from TRBV7-9 and TRBJ2-1, with D unresolved. The sample taken for sequencing was PBMCs or T cells enriched from blood (not recorded which). The sequence was collected from a man between 35 and 55 years old who had recovered from COVID-19. The DNA of the CDR3 is TGTGCCAGCAGCTCGAATGAGCAGTTCTTC. Protein: CASSSNEQFF. The full variable domain, rest sourced from reference TRBV7-9 and TRBJ2-1, is DTGVSQNPRHKITKRGQNVTFRCDPISEHNRLYWYRQTLGQGPEFLTYFQNEAQLEKSRLLSDRFSAERPKGSFSTLEIQRTEQGDSAMYLCASSSNEQFFGPGTRLTVL.